This TCR beta chain was documented in a study of shared clonotypes between healthy human individuals. Study in general: Donors, aged 18 to 49, were a couple of women and three men.

Unmatched junction bases numbered 10, after V lost 6 bases and J lost 3 bases. This CDR3 has 16 residues. Germline CDR1 MDHEN, CDR2 SYDVKM. Overall study findings and caveats: A small donor pool kept down the genetic and exposure-history diversity that was represented.

Caucasian adults living in Nashville, Tennessee, provided all samples. Original handling: From ImmunoSEQ came sequences covering only the junction and carrying no quality scores, so filtering differed. Here immunoSEQ multiplex PCR was the method, and the copy in TCRdb shows in-frame clones only, minus some. V and J calls and clone size are those listed in that table; D and trimming were worked out from the DNA. Among around 550,000 clones, roughly 95% were seen once, and the ten largest hold less than 0.06%. Concerning this clone itself: Its specificity is not known.

Input material: naive CD4+ T cells sorted from blood. The subset here: CD45RA+ positively selected. The V and J genes are TRBV28 and TRBJ2-7; 11 nucleotides line up with TRBD2. This TCR came from a woman between 25 and 40 years old in good health. This chain's CDR3 is CASRQLTSGRIYEQYF. The CDR3 nucleotides read TGTGCCAGCAGGCAACTAACTAGCGGGAGAATCTACGAGCAGTACTTC.